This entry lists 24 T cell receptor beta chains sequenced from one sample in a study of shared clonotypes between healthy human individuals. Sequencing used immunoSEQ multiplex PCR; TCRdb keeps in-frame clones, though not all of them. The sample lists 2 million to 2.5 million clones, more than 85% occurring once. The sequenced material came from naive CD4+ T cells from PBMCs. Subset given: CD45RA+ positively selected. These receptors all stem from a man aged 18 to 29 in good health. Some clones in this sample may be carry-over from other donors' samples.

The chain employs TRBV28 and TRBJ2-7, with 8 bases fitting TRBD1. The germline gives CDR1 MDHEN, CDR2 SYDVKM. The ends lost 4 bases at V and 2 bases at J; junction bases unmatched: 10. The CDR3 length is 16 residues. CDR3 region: CASSSTGEPTPYEQYF. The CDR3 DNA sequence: TGTGCCAGCAGTTCGACAGGGGAACCCACCCCCTACGAGCAGTACTTC. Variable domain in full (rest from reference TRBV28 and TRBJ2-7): DVKVTQSSRYLVKRTGEKVFLECVQDMDHENMFWYRQDPGLGLRLIYFSYDVKMKEKGDIPEGYSVSREKKERFSLILESASTNQTSMYLCASSSTGEPTPYEQYFGPGTRLTVT.

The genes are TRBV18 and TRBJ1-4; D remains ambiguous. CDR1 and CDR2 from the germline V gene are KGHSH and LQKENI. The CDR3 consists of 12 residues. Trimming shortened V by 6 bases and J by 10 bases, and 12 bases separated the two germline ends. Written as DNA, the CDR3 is TGTGCCAGCTCCTCGAGAACGGGAAAACTGTTTTTT. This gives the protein CASSSRTGKLFF.

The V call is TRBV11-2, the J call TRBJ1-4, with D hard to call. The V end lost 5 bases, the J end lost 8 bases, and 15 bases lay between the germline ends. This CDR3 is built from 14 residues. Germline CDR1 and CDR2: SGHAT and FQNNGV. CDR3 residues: CASSLGPPNEKLFF. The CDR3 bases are TGTGCCAGCAGCCTCGGTCCTCCGAACGAAAAACTGTTTTTT.

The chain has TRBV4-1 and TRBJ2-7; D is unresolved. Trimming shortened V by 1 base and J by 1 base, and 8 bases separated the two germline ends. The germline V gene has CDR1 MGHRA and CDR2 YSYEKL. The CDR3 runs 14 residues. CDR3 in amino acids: CASSQADPSYEQYF. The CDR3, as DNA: TGCGCCAGCAGCCAAGCAGACCCGTCCTACGAGCAGTACTTC.

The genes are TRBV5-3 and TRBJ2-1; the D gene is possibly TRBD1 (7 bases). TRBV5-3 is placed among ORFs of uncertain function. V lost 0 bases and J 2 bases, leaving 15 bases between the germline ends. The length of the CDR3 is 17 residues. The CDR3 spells CARSLGQGKRAYNEQFF. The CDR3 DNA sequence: TGTGCCAGAAGCTTGGGACAGGGAAAGCGGGCCTACAATGAGCAGTTCTTC.

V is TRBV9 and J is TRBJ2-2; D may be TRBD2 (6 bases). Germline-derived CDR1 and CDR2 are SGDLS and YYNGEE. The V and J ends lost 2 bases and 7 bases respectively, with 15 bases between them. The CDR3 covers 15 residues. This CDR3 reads CASSVASPGVGELFF. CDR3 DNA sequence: TGTGCCAGCAGCGTGGCCTCGCCGGGGGTCGGGGAGCTGTTTTTT.

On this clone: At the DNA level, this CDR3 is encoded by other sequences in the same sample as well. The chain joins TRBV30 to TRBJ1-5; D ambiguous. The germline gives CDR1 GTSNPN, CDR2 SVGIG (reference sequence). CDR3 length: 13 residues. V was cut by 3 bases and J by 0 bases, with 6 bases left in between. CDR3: CAWSPDSNQPQHF. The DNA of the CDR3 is TGTGCCTGGAGCCCAGATAGCAATCAGCCCCAGCATTTT.

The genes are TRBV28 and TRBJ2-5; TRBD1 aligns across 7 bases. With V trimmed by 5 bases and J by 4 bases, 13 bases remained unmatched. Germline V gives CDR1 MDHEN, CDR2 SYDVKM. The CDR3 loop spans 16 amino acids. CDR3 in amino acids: CASSQMRGLGGETQYF. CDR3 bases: TGTGCCAGCAGTCAAATGAGGGGGCTAGGTGGAGAGACCCAGTACTTC.

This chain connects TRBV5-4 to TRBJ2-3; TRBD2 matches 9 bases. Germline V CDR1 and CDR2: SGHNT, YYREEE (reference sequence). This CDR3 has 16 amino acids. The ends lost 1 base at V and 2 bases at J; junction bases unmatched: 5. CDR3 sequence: CASSLLGGRATDTQYF. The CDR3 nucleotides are TGTGCCAGCAGCTTGTTGGGCGGGAGGGCCACAGATACGCAGTATTTT.

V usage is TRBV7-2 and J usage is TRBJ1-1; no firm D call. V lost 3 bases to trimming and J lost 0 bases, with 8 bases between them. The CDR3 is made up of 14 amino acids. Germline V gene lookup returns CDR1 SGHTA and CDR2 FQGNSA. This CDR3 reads CASSFREMNTEAFF. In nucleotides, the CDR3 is TGTGCCAGCAGCTTCCGCGAGATGAACACTGAAGCTTTCTTT. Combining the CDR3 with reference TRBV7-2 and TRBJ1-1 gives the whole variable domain GAGVSQSPSNKVTEKGKDVELRCDPISGHTALYWYRQSLGQGLEFLIYFQGNSAPDKSGLPSDRFSAERTGGSVSTLTIQRTQQEDSAVYLCASSFREMNTEAFFGQGTRLTVV.

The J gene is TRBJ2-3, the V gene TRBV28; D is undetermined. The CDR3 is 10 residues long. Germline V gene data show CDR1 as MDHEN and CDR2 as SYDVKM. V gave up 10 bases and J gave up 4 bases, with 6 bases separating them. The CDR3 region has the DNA TGTGCCATTGGGGCAGATACGCAGTATTTT. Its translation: CAIGADTQYF.

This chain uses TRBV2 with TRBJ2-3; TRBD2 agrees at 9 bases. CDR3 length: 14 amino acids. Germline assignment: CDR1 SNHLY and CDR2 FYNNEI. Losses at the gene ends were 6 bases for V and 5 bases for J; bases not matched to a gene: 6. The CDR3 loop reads CASRLSSGRDTQYF. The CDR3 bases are TGTGCCAGCAGGCTGAGTAGCGGGAGAGATACGCAGTATTTT.

CDR3 sequence: CASSLAHRGPGEKLFF. As DNA, the CDR3 is TGTGCCAGCAGCTTAGCGCACAGGGGGCCGGGTGAAAAACTGTTTTTT. The chain uses TRBV7-2 and TRBJ1-4; 9 positions agree with TRBD1. After removal of 0 bases from V and 7 bases from J, the junction contained 6 bases not matched to a gene. This CDR3 has 16 amino acids. Germline V CDR1 and CDR2: SGHTA, FQGNSA. Full variable domain (rest looked up from reference TRBV7-2 and TRBJ1-4): GAGVSQSPSNKVTEKGKDVELRCDPISGHTALYWYRQSLGQGLEFLIYFQGNSAPDKSGLPSDRFSAERTGGSVSTLTIQRTQQEDSAVYLCASSLAHRGPGEKLFFGSGTQLSVL.

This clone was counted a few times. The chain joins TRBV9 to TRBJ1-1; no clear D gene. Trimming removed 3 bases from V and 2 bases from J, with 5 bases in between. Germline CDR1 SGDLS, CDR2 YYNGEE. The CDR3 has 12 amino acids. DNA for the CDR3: TGTGCCAGCAGCGCTCAAAACACTGAAGCTTTCTTT. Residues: CASSAQNTEAFF.

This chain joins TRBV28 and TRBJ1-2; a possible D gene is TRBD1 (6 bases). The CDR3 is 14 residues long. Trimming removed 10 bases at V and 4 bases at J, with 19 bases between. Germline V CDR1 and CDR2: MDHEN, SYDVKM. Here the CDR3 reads CATTTGLGSYGYTF. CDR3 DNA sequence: TGTGCCACCACCACAGGGCTCGGGTCCTATGGCTACACCTTC.

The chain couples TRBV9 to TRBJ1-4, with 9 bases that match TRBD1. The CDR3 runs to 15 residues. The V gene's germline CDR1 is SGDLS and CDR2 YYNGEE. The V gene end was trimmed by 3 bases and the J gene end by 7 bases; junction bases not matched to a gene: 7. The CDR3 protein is CASSARDRAGEKLFF. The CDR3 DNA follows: TGTGCCAGCAGCGCCCGGGACAGGGCGGGTGAAAAACTGTTTTTT.

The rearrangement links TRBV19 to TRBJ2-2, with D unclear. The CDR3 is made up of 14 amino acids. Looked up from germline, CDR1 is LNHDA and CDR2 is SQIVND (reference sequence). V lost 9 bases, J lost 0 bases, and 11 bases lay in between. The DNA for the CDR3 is TGTGCCAGCGAGCCGGCTCCGAACACCGGGGAGCTGTTTTTT. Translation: CASEPAPNTGELFF.

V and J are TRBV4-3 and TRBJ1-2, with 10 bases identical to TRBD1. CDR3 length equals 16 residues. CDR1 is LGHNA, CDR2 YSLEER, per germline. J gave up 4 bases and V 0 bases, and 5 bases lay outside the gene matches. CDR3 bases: TGCGCCAGCAGCCAAGAGGAGAGGACAGGGGGCTATGGCTACACCTTC. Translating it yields CASSQEERTGGYGYTF.

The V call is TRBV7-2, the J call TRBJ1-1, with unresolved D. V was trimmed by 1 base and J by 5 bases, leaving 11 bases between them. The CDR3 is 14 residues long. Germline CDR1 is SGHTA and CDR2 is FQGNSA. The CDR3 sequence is CASSLDRVRTEAFF. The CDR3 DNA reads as TGTGCCAGCAGCTTAGATAGGGTACGGACTGAAGCTTTCTTT. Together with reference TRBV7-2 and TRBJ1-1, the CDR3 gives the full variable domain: GAGVSQSPSNKVTEKGKDVELRCDPISGHTALYWYRQSLGQGLEFLIYFQGNSAPDKSGLPSDRFSAERTGGSVSTLTIQRTQQEDSAVYLCASSLDRVRTEAFFGQGTRLTVV.

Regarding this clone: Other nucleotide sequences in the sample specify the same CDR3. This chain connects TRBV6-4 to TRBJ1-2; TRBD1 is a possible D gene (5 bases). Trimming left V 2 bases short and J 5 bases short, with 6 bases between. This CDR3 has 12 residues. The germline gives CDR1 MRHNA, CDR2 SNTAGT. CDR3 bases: TGTGCCAGCAGTGACGCAGGGTATGGCTACACCTTC. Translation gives CASSDAGYGYTF.

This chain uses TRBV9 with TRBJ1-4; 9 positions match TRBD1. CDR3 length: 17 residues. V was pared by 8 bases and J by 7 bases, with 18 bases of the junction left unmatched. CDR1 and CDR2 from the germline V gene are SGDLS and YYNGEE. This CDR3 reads CASSFGTGPLVGEKLFF. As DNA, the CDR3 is TGTGCCAGTAGTTTCGGGACAGGGCCTCTAGTTGGTGAAAAACTGTTTTTT.

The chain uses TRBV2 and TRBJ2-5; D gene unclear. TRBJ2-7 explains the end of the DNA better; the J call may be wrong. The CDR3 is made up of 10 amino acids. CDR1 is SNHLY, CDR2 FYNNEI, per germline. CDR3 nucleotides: TGTGCCAGCAGTGGTCTCGAGCAGTACTTC. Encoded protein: CASSGLEQYF.

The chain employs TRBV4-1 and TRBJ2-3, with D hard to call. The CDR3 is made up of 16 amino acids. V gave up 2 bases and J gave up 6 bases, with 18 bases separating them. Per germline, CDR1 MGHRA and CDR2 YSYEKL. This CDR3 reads CASSQQQNTERDTQYF. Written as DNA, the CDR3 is TGCGCCAGCAGCCAACAACAAAATACTGAGAGGGATACGCAGTATTTT.

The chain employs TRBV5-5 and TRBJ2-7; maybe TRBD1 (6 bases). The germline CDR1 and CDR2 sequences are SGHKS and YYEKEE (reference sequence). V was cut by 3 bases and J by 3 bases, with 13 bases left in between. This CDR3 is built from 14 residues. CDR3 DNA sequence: TGTGCCAGCAGCTGGGATAGGGGGTTCTACGAGCAGTACTTC. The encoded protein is CASSWDRGFYEQYF.